These T cell receptor beta chains were read from a single sample in a study of shared clonotypes between healthy human individuals. The data were produced by immunoSEQ multiplex PCR, yet TCRdb's version contains in-frame clones alone and is incomplete. Of 2 million to 2.5 million clones detected, about nine tenths appear once; the ten largest clones hold 0.37%. The sample was naive CD4+ T cells from PBMCs. The receptors shown here come from a man between 18 and 29 years old in good health. Some clones in this sample may be carry-over from other donors' samples. CDR3s include the opening cysteine and the closing phenylalanine or tryptophan. A D gene is named only where the DNA matches it firmly. Expanded clones are given a class, and other clones once, few, many or no size at all.

abundance: -; v_gene: TRBV5-1; d_gene: TRBD2; j_gene: TRBJ2-7; CDR3nt: TGCGCCAGCAGCCTTTTAGCGGGAGCCGAGCAGTACTTC; CDR3aa: CASSLLAGAEQYF
abundance: -; v_gene: TRBV30; d_gene: -; j_gene: TRBJ1-1; CDR3nt: TGTGCCTGGAGTGTACTTACAATAGGGCTCACTGAAGCTTTCTTT; CDR3aa: CAWSVLTIGLTEAFF
abundance: -; v_gene: TRBV11-2; d_gene: -; j_gene: TRBJ1-2; CDR3nt: TGTGCCAGCAGCTTAGAGTGGGGCTTCTATGGCTACACCTTC; CDR3aa: CASSLEWGFYGYTF
abundance: -; v_gene: TRBV27; d_gene: -; j_gene: TRBJ2-7; CDR3nt: TGTGCCAGCCGCGACCTCGGCGGGCCCTCCTACGAGCAGTACTTC; CDR3aa: CASRDLGGPSYEQYF
abundance: -; v_gene: TRBV19; d_gene: -; j_gene: TRBJ2-2; CDR3nt: TGTGCCAGTATCCCCTCCACCCCGAACACCGGGGAGCTGTTTTTT; CDR3aa: CASIPSTPNTGELFF
abundance: -; v_gene: TRBV18; d_gene: TRBD2; j_gene: TRBJ2-2; CDR3nt: TGTGCCAGCTCACCAACTAGCGGGAGGGCCTACAACACCGGGGAGCTGTTTTTT; CDR3aa: CASSPTSGRAYNTGELFF
abundance: -; v_gene: TRBV19; d_gene: -; j_gene: TRBJ1-1; CDR3nt: TGTGCCACACAGGCGGCGGCAAACACTGAAGCTTTCTTT; CDR3aa: CATQAAANTEAFF
abundance: -; v_gene: TRBV5-4; d_gene: TRBD2; j_gene: TRBJ2-2; CDR3nt: TGTGCCAGCAGCGTGCTAGCGGGAGGGAACACCGGGGAGCTGTTTTTT; CDR3aa: CASSVLAGGNTGELFF
abundance: -; v_gene: TRBV7-9; d_gene: -; j_gene: TRBJ2-7; CDR3nt: TGTGCCAGCAGCTTAATGCCTCGGTCAGGCAGGGCCTACGAGCAGTACTTC; CDR3aa: CASSLMPRSGRAYEQYF
abundance: -; v_gene: TRBV4-1; d_gene: -; j_gene: TRBJ1-2; CDR3nt: TGCGCCAGCAGCCAAGTGGGAGGGAGCTATGGCTACACCTTC; CDR3aa: CASSQVGGSYGYTF
abundance: -; v_gene: TRBV7-8; d_gene: TRBD1; j_gene: TRBJ2-7; CDR3nt: TGTGCCAGCAGCCCCCGGAGGACAGGGGCCTACGAGCAGTACTTC; CDR3aa: CASSPRRTGAYEQYF
abundance: -; v_gene: TRBV5-4; d_gene: TRBD1; j_gene: TRBJ2-7; CDR3nt: TGTGCCAGCAGCCCCGGACAGGGTTTGGACGAGCAGTACTTC; CDR3aa: CASSPGQGLDEQYF
abundance: -; v_gene: TRBV6-1; d_gene: TRBD1; j_gene: TRBJ1-1; CDR3nt: TGTGCCAGCAGATCCGGAGGGACAGGGGAAACTGAAGCTTTCTTT; CDR3aa: CASRSGGTGETEAFF
abundance: -; v_gene: TRBV5-4; d_gene: TRBD1; j_gene: TRBJ1-2; CDR3nt: TGTGCCAGCATCCAGGGGGGGAACCGCGTTGGCTACACCTTC; CDR3aa: CASIQGGNRVGYTF
abundance: -; v_gene: TRBV6-1; d_gene: TRBD1; j_gene: TRBJ1-5; CDR3nt: TGTGCCAGCAGTGAGATGACAGGGTGGGCGAATCAGCCCCAGCATTTT; CDR3aa: CASSEMTGWANQPQHF
abundance: -; v_gene: TRBV18; d_gene: TRBD1; j_gene: TRBJ1-2; CDR3nt: TGTGCCAGCTCACCCGGACAGGGGGAGGTCGTCTATGGCTACACCTTC; CDR3aa: CASSPGQGEVVYGYTF
abundance: -; v_gene: TRBV30; d_gene: -; j_gene: TRBJ2-5; CDR3nt: TGTGCCTGGAGTGTAACGGGGTTGGCAGGAGAGACCCAGTACTTC; CDR3aa: CAWSVTGLAGETQYF
abundance: once; v_gene: TRBV19; d_gene: -; j_gene: TRBJ1-2; CDR3nt: TGTGCCAGTAGTATCGGTTGGCAACTGAACTATGGCTACACCTTC; CDR3aa: CASSIGWQLNYGYTF
abundance: -; v_gene: TRBV6-5; d_gene: TRBD1; j_gene: TRBJ2-7; CDR3nt: TGTGCCAGCAGCCAAACCGGGACAGCCTCCTACGAGCAGTACTTC; CDR3aa: CASSQTGTASYEQYF
abundance: -; v_gene: TRBV5-1; d_gene: TRBD1; j_gene: TRBJ2-3; CDR3nt: TGCGCCAGCAGCTCAATAACAGGGGGCACAGATACGCAGTATTTT; CDR3aa: CASSSITGGTDTQYF
abundance: -; v_gene: TRBV28; d_gene: -; j_gene: TRBJ2-3; CDR3nt: TGTGCCAGCACCGATCGGGTGGATACGCAGTATTTT; CDR3aa: CASTDRVDTQYF
abundance: -; v_gene: TRBV28; d_gene: -; j_gene: TRBJ1-5; CDR3nt: TGTGCCAGTCAGGGAATCGAGAGTGGCAATCAGCCCCAGCATTTT; CDR3aa: CASQGIESGNQPQHF
abundance: -; v_gene: TRBV2; d_gene: -; j_gene: TRBJ2-5; CDR3nt: TGTGCCAGCACGACCCCAGGGAGCGGTGTGCAGGAGACCCAGTACTTC; CDR3aa: CASTTPGSGVQETQYF
abundance: -; v_gene: TRBV27; d_gene: -; j_gene: TRBJ2-3; CDR3nt: TGTGCCAGCAGTCGCGAGCGTCCAGATACGCAGTATTTT; CDR3aa: CASSRERPDTQYF
abundance: -; v_gene: TRBV10-1; d_gene: TRBD1; j_gene: TRBJ2-7; CDR3nt: TGCGCCAGCAGTATCAGGGGGCGCGAGAACGAGCAGTACTTC; CDR3aa: CASSIRGRENEQYF
abundance: -; v_gene: TRBV27; d_gene: -; j_gene: TRBJ1-1; CDR3nt: TGTGCCAGCAGTCCCAGAGGATCAGGAACCACTGAAGCTTTCTTT; CDR3aa: CASSPRGSGTTEAFF
abundance: -; v_gene: TRBV16; d_gene: -; j_gene: TRBJ1-2; CDR3nt: TGTGCCAGCAGCCAATCCCCCCCCTTAAGCGGCTACACCTTC; CDR3aa: CASSQSPPLSGYTF
abundance: -; v_gene: TRBV6-6; d_gene: TRBD2; j_gene: TRBJ2-1; CDR3nt: TGTGCCAGCGGGTCCGGGAGGGCCGGTGAGCAGTTCTTC; CDR3aa: CASGSGRAGEQFF
abundance: -; v_gene: TRBV30; d_gene: -; j_gene: TRBJ1-3; CDR3nt: TGTGCCTGGAGTGAGGGGGTAGGAAACACCATATATTTT; CDR3aa: CAWSEGVGNTIYF
abundance: -; v_gene: TRBV28; d_gene: -; j_gene: TRBJ2-2; CDR3nt: TGTGCCAGCAGGGGAGGAGGGCGGACCGGGGAGCTGTTTTTT; CDR3aa: CASRGGGRTGELFF
abundance: -; v_gene: TRBV28; d_gene: TRBD1; j_gene: TRBJ1-5; CDR3nt: TGTGCCAGCAGTGTCGGACAGGGGGGTTCTTTTCGCGGGAATCAGCCCCAGCATTTT; CDR3aa: CASSVGQGGSFRGNQPQHF
abundance: -; v_gene: TRBV25-1; d_gene: TRBD1; j_gene: TRBJ1-1; CDR3nt: TGTGCCAGCAGTAACCGGGACAGAGGATTCGAGGCTGAAGCTTTCTTT; CDR3aa: CASSNRDRGFEAEAFF
abundance: -; v_gene: TRBV6-6; d_gene: -; j_gene: TRBJ2-7; CDR3nt: TGTGCCAGCAGCGCCTCCTACGAGCAGTACTTC; CDR3aa: CASSASYEQYF
abundance: -; v_gene: TRBV10-3; d_gene: -; j_gene: TRBJ2-3; CDR3nt: TGTGCCATCAGTGAGTCGACGGGGGCGGGGACAGATACGCAGTATTTT; CDR3aa: CAISESTGAGTDTQYF
abundance: -; v_gene: TRBV18; d_gene: TRBD2; j_gene: TRBJ2-7; CDR3nt: TGTGCCAGCTCACCACCTATGAGACTAGCTGGCGAGCAGTACTTC; CDR3aa: CASSPPMRLAGEQYF
abundance: -; v_gene: TRBV7-2; d_gene: TRBD2; j_gene: TRBJ2-7; CDR3nt: TGTGCCAGTGACTGGGCGGGAGGACCAAACTACGAGCAGTACTTC; CDR3aa: CASDWAGGPNYEQYF
abundance: -; v_gene: TRBV27; d_gene: -; j_gene: TRBJ2-2; CDR3nt: TGTGCCAGCAGTTTATTCGGAGCCGGGGAGCTGTTTTTT; CDR3aa: CASSLFGAGELFF
abundance: -; v_gene: TRBV6-1; d_gene: -; j_gene: TRBJ1-2; CDR3nt: TGTGCCAGCAGTGACCCCGGCGACCTTTGGGGCTACACCTTC; CDR3aa: CASSDPGDLWGYTF
abundance: once; v_gene: TRBV5-4; d_gene: -; j_gene: TRBJ2-1; CDR3nt: TGTGCCAGCAGCCCGGTCCCTAGCGTAACCTACAATGAGCAGTTCTTC; CDR3aa: CASSPVPSVTYNEQFF
abundance: -; v_gene: TRBV28; d_gene: -; j_gene: TRBJ2-7; CDR3nt: TGTGCCAGCGTGATGAGGAACCCCTACGAGCAGTACTTC; CDR3aa: CASVMRNPYEQYF
abundance: -; v_gene: TRBV9; d_gene: TRBD2; j_gene: TRBJ2-1; CDR3nt: TGTGCCAGCAGCCAGAGCGGGAGGGCCTACAATGAGCAGTTCTTC; CDR3aa: CASSQSGRAYNEQFF
abundance: -; v_gene: TRBV4-1; d_gene: -; j_gene: TRBJ2-7; CDR3nt: TGCGCCAGCAGCCAAGGCCGGCGGGGCCAAATGGGCGAGCAGTACTTC; CDR3aa: CASSQGRRGQMGEQYF
abundance: -; v_gene: TRBV5-1; d_gene: -; j_gene: TRBJ2-7; CDR3nt: TGCGCCAGCAGATACGACAGCTACGAGCAGTACTTC; CDR3aa: CASRYDSYEQYF
abundance: -; v_gene: TRBV11-2; d_gene: -; j_gene: TRBJ1-2; CDR3nt: TGTGCCAGCAGCTTAGAACGGGGGGCCTATGGCTACACCTTC; CDR3aa: CASSLERGAYGYTF
abundance: -; v_gene: TRBV5-1; d_gene: -; j_gene: TRBJ2-6; CDR3nt: TGCGCCAGCAGACTTTCCTCTTCCCCCACTGGGGCCAACGTCCTGACTTTC; CDR3aa: CASRLSSSPTGANVLTF
abundance: -; v_gene: TRBV4-3; d_gene: -; j_gene: TRBJ1-1; CDR3nt: TGCGCCAGCAGTTACAGAATGAACACTGAAGCTTTCTTT; CDR3aa: CASSYRMNTEAFF
abundance: -; v_gene: TRBV27; d_gene: -; j_gene: TRBJ1-4; CDR3nt: TGTGCCAGCAGTCCGATCAGGCGAACAACTAATGAAAAACTGTTTTTT; CDR3aa: CASSPIRRTTNEKLFF
abundance: -; v_gene: TRBV10-2; d_gene: TRBD1; j_gene: TRBJ2-7; CDR3nt: TGCGCCAGCAGATTAGACAGGGGGCTATACGAGCAGTACTTC; CDR3aa: CASRLDRGLYEQYF
abundance: once; v_gene: TRBV9; d_gene: -; j_gene: TRBJ2-7; CDR3nt: TGTGCCAGCAGCGCAGGGCCATCCTACGAGCAGTACTTC; CDR3aa: CASSAGPSYEQYF
abundance: -; v_gene: TRBV9; d_gene: -; j_gene: TRBJ2-2; CDR3nt: TGTGCCAGCAGCGTAGCTTCAGGGGCCACCGGGGAGCTGTTTTTT; CDR3aa: CASSVASGATGELFF
abundance: -; v_gene: TRBV5-1; d_gene: TRBD1; j_gene: TRBJ2-2; CDR3nt: TGCGCCAGCAGCCCCCCCAGGACAGGAACCACCGGGGAGCTGTTTTTT; CDR3aa: CASSPPRTGTTGELFF
abundance: once; v_gene: TRBV6-1; d_gene: -; j_gene: TRBJ2-5; CDR3nt: TGTGCCAGCAGCGACAAAAAGGGAGGCCAAGAGACCCAGTACTTC; CDR3aa: CASSDKKGGQETQYF